The subject of this entry is one T cell receptor beta chain. Other DNA variants within this sample encode the same CDR3. This sample was taken from a study of T cells in tumors after PD-1 blockade. Across the whole study: Daily vismodegib 150 mg continued in a subset of anti-PD-1-treated patients. On average, peripheral blood gave about 100,000 TCR templates and 35,000 to 40,000 unique clonotypes.

Genomic DNA template from tumor biopsies or peripheral blood, about 600 ng to 6,500 ng input. Germline assignment: CDR1 MDHEN and CDR2 SYDVKM. Trimming cost V 6 bases and J 0 bases, with 11 bases left between them. The CDR3 length is 14 residues. The table came from immunoSEQ multiplex PCR; TCRdb's copy has only in-frame clones and leaves some out. This sample carries around 34,000 clones, roughly 76% of them seen once, and the ten largest clones take under 50%. The sequenced sample was PBMCs, obtained after anti-PD-1 treatment. This receptor was taken from a human donor with basal cell carcinoma. This chain links TRBV28 with TRBJ2-5, with D possibly being TRBD1 or TRBD2 (5 bases each). CDR3 DNA sequence: TGTGCCAGCAGATCGGGGCAGAACCAAGAGACCCAGTACTTC. Translated, it gives CASRSGQNQETQYF.